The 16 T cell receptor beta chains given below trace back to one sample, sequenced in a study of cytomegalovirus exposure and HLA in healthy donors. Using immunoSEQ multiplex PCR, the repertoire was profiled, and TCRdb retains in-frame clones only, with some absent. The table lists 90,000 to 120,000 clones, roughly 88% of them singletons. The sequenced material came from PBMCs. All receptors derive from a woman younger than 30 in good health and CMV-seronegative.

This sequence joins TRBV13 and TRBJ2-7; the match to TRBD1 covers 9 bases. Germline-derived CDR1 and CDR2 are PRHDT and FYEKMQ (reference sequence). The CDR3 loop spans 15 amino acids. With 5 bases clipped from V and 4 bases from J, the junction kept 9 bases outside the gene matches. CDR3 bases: TGTGCCAGCAGCGAAGAAACAGGGGGCGCGTACGAGCAGTACTTC. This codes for CASSEETGGAYEQYF.

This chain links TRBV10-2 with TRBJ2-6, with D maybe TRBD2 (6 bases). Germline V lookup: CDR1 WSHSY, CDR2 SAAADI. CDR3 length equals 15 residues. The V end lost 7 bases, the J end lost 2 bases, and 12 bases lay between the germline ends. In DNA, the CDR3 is TGCGCCAGCACCTCGGGAGTGGCTGGGGCCAACGTCCTGACTTTC. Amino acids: CASTSGVAGANVLTF.

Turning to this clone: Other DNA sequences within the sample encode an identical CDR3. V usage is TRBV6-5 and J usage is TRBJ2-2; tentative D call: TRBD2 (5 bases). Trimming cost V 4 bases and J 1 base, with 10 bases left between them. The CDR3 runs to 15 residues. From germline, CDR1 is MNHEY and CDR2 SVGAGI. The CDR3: CASSWSGENTGELFF. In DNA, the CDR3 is TGTGCCAGCAGTTGGAGCGGCGAGAACACCGGGGAGCTGTTTTTT.

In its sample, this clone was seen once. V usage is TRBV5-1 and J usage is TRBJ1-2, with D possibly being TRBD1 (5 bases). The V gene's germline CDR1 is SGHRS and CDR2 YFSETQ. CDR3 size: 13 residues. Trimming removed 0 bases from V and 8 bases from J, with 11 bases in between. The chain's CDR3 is CASSLVGGLGYTF. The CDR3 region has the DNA TGCGCCAGCAGCTTGGTCGGGGGTTTGGGCTACACCTTC.

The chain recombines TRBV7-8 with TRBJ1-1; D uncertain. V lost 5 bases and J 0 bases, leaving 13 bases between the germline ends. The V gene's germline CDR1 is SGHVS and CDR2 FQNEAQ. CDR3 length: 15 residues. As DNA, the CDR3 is TGTGCCAGCAGCCCTTGGGCAGACATGAACACTGAAGCTTTCTTT. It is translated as CASSPWADMNTEAFF. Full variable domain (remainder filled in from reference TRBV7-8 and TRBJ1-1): GAGVSQSPRYKVAKRGQDVALRCDPISGHVSLFWYQQALGQGPEFLTYFQNEAQLDKSGLPSDRFFAERPEGSVSTLKIQRTQQEDSAVYLCASSPWADMNTEAFFGQGTRLTVV.

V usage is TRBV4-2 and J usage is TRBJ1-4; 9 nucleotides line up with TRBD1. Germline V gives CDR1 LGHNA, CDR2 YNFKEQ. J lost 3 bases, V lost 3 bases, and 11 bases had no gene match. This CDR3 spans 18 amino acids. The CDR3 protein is CASSQITGGAGANEKLFF. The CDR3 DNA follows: TGTGCCAGCAGCCAGATTACAGGGGGCGCGGGGGCTAATGAAAAACTGTTTTTT.

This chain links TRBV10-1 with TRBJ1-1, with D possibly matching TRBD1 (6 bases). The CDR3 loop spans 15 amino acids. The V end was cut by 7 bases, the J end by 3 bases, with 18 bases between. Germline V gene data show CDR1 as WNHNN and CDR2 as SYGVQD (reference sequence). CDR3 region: CASIPPIGQHTEAFF. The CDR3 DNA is TGCGCCAGCATCCCCCCTATTGGACAGCACACTGAAGCTTTCTTT.

DNA for the CDR3: TGTGCCAGTAGTATTAGGGAGGTCCCTCAGCCCCAGCATTTT. This codes for CASSIREVPQPQHF. This chain links TRBV19 with TRBJ1-5, with D unclear. V shed 3 bases and J shed 6 bases, with 12 bases lying between them. The germline V gene encodes CDR1 LNHDA and CDR2 SQIVND (reference sequence). The CDR3 sequence is 14 residues long.

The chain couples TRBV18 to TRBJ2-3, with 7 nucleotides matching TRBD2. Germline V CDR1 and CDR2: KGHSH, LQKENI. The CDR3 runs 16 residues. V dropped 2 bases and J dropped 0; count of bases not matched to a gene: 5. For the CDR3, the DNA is TGTGCCAGCTCACCATCGGCGGGGGTTAGCACAGATACGCAGTATTTT. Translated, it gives CASSPSAGVSTDTQYF.

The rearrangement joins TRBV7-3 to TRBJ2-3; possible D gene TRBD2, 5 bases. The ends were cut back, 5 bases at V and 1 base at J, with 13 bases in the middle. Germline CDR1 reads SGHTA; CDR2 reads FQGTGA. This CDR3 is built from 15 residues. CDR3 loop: CASSPSGYGTDTQYF. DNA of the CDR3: TGTGCCAGCAGCCCATCGGGGTATGGCACAGATACGCAGTATTTT.

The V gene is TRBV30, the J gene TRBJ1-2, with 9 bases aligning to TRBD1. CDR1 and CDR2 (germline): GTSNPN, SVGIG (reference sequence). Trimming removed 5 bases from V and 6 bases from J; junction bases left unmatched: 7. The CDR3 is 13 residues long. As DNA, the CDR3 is TGTGCCTGGCGCACAGGGGGCAGTAATGGCTACACCTTC. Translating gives CAWRTGGSNGYTF.

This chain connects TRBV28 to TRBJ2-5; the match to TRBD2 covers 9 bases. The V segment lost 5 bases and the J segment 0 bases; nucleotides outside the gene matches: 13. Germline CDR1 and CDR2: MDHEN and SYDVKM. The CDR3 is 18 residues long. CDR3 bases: TGTGCCAGCAGTCTAGGACTAGCGAGTCATTCACACCAAGAGACCCAGTACTTC. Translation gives CASSLGLASHSHQETQYF.

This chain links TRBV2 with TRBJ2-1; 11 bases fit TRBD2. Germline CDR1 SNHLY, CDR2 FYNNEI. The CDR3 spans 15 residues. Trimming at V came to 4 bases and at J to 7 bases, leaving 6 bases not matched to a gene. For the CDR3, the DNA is TGTGCCAGCAGTGGTAATAGCGGGGGGGCAAATGAGCAGTTCTTC. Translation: CASSGNSGGANEQFF.

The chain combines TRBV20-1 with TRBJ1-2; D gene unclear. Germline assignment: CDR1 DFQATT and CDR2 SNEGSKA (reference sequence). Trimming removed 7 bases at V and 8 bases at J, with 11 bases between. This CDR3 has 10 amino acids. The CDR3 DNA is TGCAGTGTCCCGACTGAGGGCTACACCTTC. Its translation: CSVPTEGYTF.

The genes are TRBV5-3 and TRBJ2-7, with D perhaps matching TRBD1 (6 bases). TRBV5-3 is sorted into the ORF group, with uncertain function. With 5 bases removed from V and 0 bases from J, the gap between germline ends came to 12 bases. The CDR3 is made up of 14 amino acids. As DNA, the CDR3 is TGTGCCAGAAGTCCCCGGGACACCTCCTACGAGCAGTACTTC. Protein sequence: CARSPRDTSYEQYF.

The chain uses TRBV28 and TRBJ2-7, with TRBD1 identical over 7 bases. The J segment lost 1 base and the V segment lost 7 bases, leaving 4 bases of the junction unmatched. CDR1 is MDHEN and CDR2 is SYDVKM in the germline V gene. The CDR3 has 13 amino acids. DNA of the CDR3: TGTGCCAGCACCTCGGGACAGTCCTACGAGCAGTACTTC. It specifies CASTSGQSYEQYF. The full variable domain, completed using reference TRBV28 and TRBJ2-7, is DVKVTQSSRYLVKRTGEKVFLECVQDMDHENMFWYRQDPGLGLRLIYFSYDVKMKEKGDIPEGYSVSREKKERFSLILESASTNQTSMYLCASTSGQSYEQYFGPGTRLTVT.